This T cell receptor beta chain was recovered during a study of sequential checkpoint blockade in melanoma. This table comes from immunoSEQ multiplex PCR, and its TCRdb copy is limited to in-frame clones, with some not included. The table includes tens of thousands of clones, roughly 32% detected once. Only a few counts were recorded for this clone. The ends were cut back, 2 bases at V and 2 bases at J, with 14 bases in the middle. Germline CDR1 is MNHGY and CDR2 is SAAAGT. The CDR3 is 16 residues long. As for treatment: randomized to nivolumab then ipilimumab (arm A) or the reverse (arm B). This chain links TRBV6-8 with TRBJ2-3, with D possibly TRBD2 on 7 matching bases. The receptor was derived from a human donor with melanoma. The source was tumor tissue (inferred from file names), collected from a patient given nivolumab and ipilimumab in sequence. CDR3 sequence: CASSYEGGRPTDTQYF. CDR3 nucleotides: TGTGCCAGCAGTTACGAGGGGGGGCGGCCCACAGATACGCAGTATTTT.